This T cell receptor (beta chain) was captured by sequencing in a study of shared clonotypes between healthy human individuals. Study results and caveats: In this cohort, only blood was sampled, and tissue repertoires likely differ.

The CDR3 length is 19 residues. With 4 bases clipped from V and 6 bases from J, the junction kept 19 bases outside the gene matches. Germline V lookup: CDR1 MNHEY, CDR2 SMNVEV (reference sequence). In the sorted-subset replicate PCRs, roughly 210 ng DNA, 25,000 to 35,000 T cell genomes, was used. Some clones are missing from TCRdb's copy, which holds only in-frame ones; the method was immunoSEQ multiplex PCR. The sample has over a million clones, approximately 98.5% seen once; the top ten hold around 0.38%. The authors divided CD4+ cells into CD45RA+ naive and CD45RA-negative memory subsets. Details on this clone: The antigen remains undetermined.

Material for sequencing was naive CD4+ T cells sorted from blood. Subset denoted: CD45RA+ positively selected. This chain connects TRBV27 to TRBJ2-7, with 12 bases identical to TRBD2. The receptor comes from a man aged 25-45 years in good health. CDR3 coding DNA: TGTGCCAGCAGTTCCCTTTGGACTAGCGGGACCGCCGCGGCCTCCGAGCAGTACTTC. Its translation: CASSSLWTSGTAAASEQYF.